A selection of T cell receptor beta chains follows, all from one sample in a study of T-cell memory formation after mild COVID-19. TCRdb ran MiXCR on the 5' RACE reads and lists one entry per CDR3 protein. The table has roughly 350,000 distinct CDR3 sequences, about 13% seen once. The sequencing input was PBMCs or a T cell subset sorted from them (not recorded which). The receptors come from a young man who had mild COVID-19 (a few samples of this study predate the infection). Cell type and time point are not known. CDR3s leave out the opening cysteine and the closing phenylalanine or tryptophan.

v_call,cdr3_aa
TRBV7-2,ASSPPGHVNTGELF
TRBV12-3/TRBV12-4,ASRGRTSGGAMGTGELF
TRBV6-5,ASSYRDRNTEAF
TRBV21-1,ASSYKENEKLF
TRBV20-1,SARVRTGRYEQY
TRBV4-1,ASSPRGGGTGELF
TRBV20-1,SARAYSGRDGYT
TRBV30,AWSAFMNTEAF
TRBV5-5,ASSGSGRGHNQPQH
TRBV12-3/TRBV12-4,ASTLRLGQGTGELF
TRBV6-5,ASSNSGGRRETQY
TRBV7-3,ASSHIRGYPASTDTQY
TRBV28,ASSRTARAVGNQPQH
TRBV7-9,ASSLSATTDTQY
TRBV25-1,ASSAAQGRKQF
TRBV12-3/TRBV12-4,ASTRRAGWNEQF
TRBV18,ASSPLRQGVTQPQH
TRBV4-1,ASSQTRAEGEKLF
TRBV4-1,ASSGQPYYEQY
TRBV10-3,ATNGEGVYNEQF
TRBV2,ASSWGGGTDTQY
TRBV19,ASSIMVRTEAF
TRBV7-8,ASSLVFGNSPLH
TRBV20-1,SARRTSGGLEQF
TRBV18,ASSPRQGSYEKY
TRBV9,ASSVDGAMGDTQY
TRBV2,ASSSGGRRIDTQY
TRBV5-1,ASSLLTGAQETQY
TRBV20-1,SANRGLNQPQH
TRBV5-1,ASSWDRNYGYT
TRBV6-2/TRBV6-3,ASSTRRRGDYGYT
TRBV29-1,SVEDSVGDEQY
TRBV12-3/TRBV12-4,ASSWGTGFPAGELF
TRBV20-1,SARGWSSYNEQF
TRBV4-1,ASSQVGVGYT
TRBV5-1,ASSLGVAGGTEAF
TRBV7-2,ASSFEGFEKLF
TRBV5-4,ASSLGGVGTEAF
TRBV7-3,ASSLLTGHTGELF
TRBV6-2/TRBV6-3,ASSYGTGNQPQH
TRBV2,ASSENAVYTDTQY
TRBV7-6,ASSLGWNNEQF